This T cell receptor (beta chain) was observed in a study of CD8+ T cells in alopecia areata. The CDR3 runs to 14 residues. Germline values: CDR1 MDHEN, CDR2 SYDVKM. With 6 bases removed from V and 3 bases from J, the gap between germline ends came to 15 bases. This clone was recorded many times. Its antigen is still unknown. Extracted from the samples, RNA was reverse transcribed into cDNA to serve as the sequencing template. Some clones are missing from TCRdb's copy, which holds only in-frame ones; the method was immunoSEQ multiplex PCR. In the table there are 90,000 to 130,000 clones, approximately 63% of which are singletons. Study-level findings and limits: Lesional scalp, notably in alopecia totalis/universalis, had clonality above that of normal scalp.

This chain connects TRBV28 to TRBJ2-7; the D is unclear. The specimen was CD8+ T cells sorted from blood. The clonotype originates from a human donor in good health. The CDR3 nucleotides are TGTGCCAGCAGATCCCAAGGGCAGTACTACGAGCAGTACTTC. This gives the protein CASRSQGQYYEQYF.